This T cell receptor beta chain was documented in a study of brain T cells in children with intractable seizures (dated by TCRdb to about 2021). Describing the broader study: As a first screen for immune gene transcripts, resected brain tissue from 40 to 60 pediatric epilepsy surgery cases was run on a NanoString immunology panel. Of the roughly 12 selected surgery cases, pre-surgery blood was also sequenced for eight, so four had brain tissue only.

Points the paper makes about the study in general: Sequencing depth differed between pre- and post-surgery blood, so clones missing from the pre-surgery sample may reflect undersampling. The patients' HCMV serostatus was not known, and viral specificity was inferred solely from CDR3 sequence similarity.

Looking up the germline V gene yields CDR1 MNHNS and CDR2 SASEGT. Measured from the cysteine to the phenylalanine, the CDR3 is 15 residues long. Only CDR3 DNA is held: 45 bases, read in frame from base 1. V drops 3 bases and J drops 4 bases, leaving 14 bases in between. The time point label for this specimen denotes: blood from clinic visit 5 months post-surgery; TSC patient then seizure free. The surgery cases showing the highest brain T cell transcript signatures were chosen for TCR beta chain sequencing of brain tissue and, when available, of blood. Before surgery, patients had received at least one anti-epileptic drug. The TCR-sequenced patients were children whose drug-resistant epilepsy was caused by tuberous sclerosis complex, focal cortical dysplasia, Rasmussen encephalitis or hemimegalencephaly. The Monarch genomic DNA purification kit was used to extract bulk genomic DNA from unsorted brain tissue and from whole blood.

Note on this clone: Its antigen remains undetermined. Base qualities are not at hand, and no much larger clone is one base apart.

The immunoSEQ assay was applied to genomic DNA to generate the TCR beta chain sequences. As for how the authors treated the data: CDR3 sequences not starting with the conserved framework cysteine at position 104 were manually removed. To get clonality, the normalized Shannon's Diversity Index was subtracted from one, giving values from 0 (maximal diversity) to 1 (oligoclonal). Chi-squared comparison-of-proportions tests assessed whether the same CDR3 differed in frequency between samples, such as brain versus blood. Public clonotypes were found by searching immuneACCESS, and the VDJdb browser was used to assess similarity to known antiviral clonotypes. In its TCRdb copy, this immuneACCESS table keeps in-frame sequences only and misses some clones. Where compared with another copy, unresolved V genes explain less than half of these, and the others have no known cause. V and J calls and clone size are copied from that table; D and trimming were computed from the DNA. For this sample the table gives hundreds of thousands of clones, of which over 90% were detected only once. Approximately 5% of the sample lies in the top ten.

The receptor chain draws on TRBV6-1 and TRBJ2-3, with the D gene call left open. The receptor was isolated from a boy under two years old with tuberous sclerosis and intractable seizures. Sequenced material: peripheral blood, taken approximately 5 months after surgery. The nucleotide sequence is TGTGCCAGCAGTGAGTACCTCTTCGCCCCAGATACGCAGTATTTT. This is translated as CASSEYLFAPDTQYF.